This TCR beta chain was sequenced for a study of shared clonotypes between healthy human individuals. Repertoires were generated with immunoSEQ multiplex PCR, while TCRdb's copy carries only in-frame clones and drops some. This table has about 1.1 million clones, about 80% appearing once. Germline-derived CDR1 and CDR2 are KGHSH and LQKENI. This CDR3 spans 16 amino acids. The V segment lost 0 bases and the J segment 5 bases; nucleotides outside the gene matches: 9. This clone was recorded many times. Its antigen is undetermined. General study findings and limits: Read depth was anticipated to influence clonotype sharing among donors. Approximately 5% was the fraction of naive CD4 clonotypes found shared across several donors.

The sequencing sample was made of memory CD4+ T cells from PBMCs. Subset in this sample: CD45RA-negative fraction. This sequence joins TRBV18 and TRBJ2-5, with TRBD2 matching over 7 bases. This TCR was recovered from a man younger than 30 in good health. Some clones in this sample may be carry-over from other donors' samples. The CDR3 sequence: CASSPPRRESGETQYF. In DNA, the CDR3 is TGTGCCAGCTCACCACCGAGGCGGGAGAGCGGTGAGACCCAGTACTTC.